The following is a T cell receptor (beta chain) sequence with its context. This specimen belongs to a study of blood T cell repertoires in COVID-19. Background on the study: Samples came from the United States, Italy and Spain, spanning acute and convalescent COVID-19. T cells, B-cell-depleted T cells, or PBMCs provided the cDNA or gDNA that served as material.

In the original workflow: Counts of nucleated cells, estimated from reference gene primer amplification, were obtained. Profiling relied on immunoSEQ multiplex PCR, and the TCRdb table lists in-frame clones only, not all of them. The V and J calls and clone size are taken from that table; D and trimming were inferred from the DNA. The table has 50,000 to 80,000 clones, approximately 82% seen once. Looked up from germline, CDR1 is LNHDA and CDR2 is SQIVND (reference sequence). The ends lost 6 bases at V and 5 bases at J; junction bases unmatched: 10. The CDR3 extends over 15 amino acids. Input material: peripheral blood. This sequence joins TRBV19 and TRBJ1-1, with TRBD1 matching over 9 bases. This clonotype was obtained from a woman between 55 and 75 years old with acute or convalescent COVID-19. CDR3 loop: CASRSIQGAMTEAFF. The DNA for the CDR3 is TGTGCCAGTAGGTCTATACAGGGGGCAATGACTGAAGCTTTCTTT. The entire variable domain, with the rest obtained from reference TRBV19 and TRBJ1-1, is as follows: DGGITQSPKYLFRKEGQNVTLSCEQNLNHDAMYWYRQDPGQGLRLIYYSQIVNDFQKGDIAEGYSVSREKKESFPLTVTSAQKNPTAFYLCASRSIQGAMTEAFFGQGTRLTVV.